Listed below are T cell receptor beta chains from one sample, sequenced in a study of regulatory T cells in long-lasting Graves disease. TCRdb passed the multiplex PCR reads through MiXCR, listing each CDR3 protein once. The data show roughly 500,000 distinct CDR3 sequences, 13% seen once. The sample also formed part of further work on T cells in Graves' hyperthyroidism and ophthalmopathy.

Material: peripheral blood mononuclear cells (PBMCs), obtained at new diagnosis, from a patient treated with antithyroid drugs. The receptors shown here come from a man aged 30 to 45 with Graves disease. CDR3s leave out the opening cysteine and the closing phenylalanine or tryptophan.

v_call cdr3_aa
TRBV11-3 ASSSPASRGEENIQY
TRBV20-1 SAGDFPDEQF
TRBV24-1 ATSDPRTGTDTQY
TRBV27 ASSPDQGTQY
TRBV20-1 SARDSSYEQY
TRBV6-1 ASKGIRTVYYNEQF
TRBV6-1 ASSEAQGTYEQY
TRBV5-1 ASSLEGWQPQH
TRBV11-2 ASTQGTGRRGGEKMNNEQF
TRBV7-9 ASSLVRRDSFHPREQY
TRBV12-3/TRBV12-4 ASSLGRDEQY